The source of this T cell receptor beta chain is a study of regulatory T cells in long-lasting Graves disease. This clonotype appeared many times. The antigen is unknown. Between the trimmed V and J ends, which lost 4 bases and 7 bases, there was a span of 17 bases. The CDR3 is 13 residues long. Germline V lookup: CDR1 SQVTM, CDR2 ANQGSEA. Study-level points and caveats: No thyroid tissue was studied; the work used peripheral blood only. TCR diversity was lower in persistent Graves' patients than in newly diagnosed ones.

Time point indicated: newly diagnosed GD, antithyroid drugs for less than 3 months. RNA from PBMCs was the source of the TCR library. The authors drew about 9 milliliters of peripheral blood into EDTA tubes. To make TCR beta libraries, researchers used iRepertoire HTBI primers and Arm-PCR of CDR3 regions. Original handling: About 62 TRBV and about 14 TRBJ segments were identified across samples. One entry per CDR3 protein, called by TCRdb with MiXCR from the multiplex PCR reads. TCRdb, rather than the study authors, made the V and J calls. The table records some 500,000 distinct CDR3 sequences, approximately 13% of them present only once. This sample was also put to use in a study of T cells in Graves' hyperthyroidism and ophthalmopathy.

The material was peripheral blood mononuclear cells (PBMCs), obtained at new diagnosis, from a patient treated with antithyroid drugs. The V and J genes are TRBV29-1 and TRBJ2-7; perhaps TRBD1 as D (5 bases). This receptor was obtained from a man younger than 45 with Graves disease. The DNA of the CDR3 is TGCAGCGTTGTAAGGGGTGGGTTCAGGGAGCAGTACTTC. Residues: CSVVRGGFREQYF.